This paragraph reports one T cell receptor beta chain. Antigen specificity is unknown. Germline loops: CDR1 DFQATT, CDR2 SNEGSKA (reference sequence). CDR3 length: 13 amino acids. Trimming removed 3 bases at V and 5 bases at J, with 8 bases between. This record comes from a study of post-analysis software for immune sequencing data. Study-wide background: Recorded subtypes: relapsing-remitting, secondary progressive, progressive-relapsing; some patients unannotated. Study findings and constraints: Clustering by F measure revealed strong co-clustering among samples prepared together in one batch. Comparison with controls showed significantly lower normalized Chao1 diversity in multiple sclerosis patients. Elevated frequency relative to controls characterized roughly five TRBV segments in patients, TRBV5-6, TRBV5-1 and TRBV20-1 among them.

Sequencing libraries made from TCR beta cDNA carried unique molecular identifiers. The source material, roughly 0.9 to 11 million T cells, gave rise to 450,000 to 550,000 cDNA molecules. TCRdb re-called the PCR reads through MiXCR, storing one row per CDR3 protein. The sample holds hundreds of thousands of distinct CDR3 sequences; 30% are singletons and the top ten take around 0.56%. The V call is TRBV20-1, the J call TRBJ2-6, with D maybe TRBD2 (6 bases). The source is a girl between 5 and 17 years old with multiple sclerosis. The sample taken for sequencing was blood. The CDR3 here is CSARGGWANVLTF. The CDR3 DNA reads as TGCAGTGCTAGGGGGGGTTGGGCCAACGTCCTGACTTTC.